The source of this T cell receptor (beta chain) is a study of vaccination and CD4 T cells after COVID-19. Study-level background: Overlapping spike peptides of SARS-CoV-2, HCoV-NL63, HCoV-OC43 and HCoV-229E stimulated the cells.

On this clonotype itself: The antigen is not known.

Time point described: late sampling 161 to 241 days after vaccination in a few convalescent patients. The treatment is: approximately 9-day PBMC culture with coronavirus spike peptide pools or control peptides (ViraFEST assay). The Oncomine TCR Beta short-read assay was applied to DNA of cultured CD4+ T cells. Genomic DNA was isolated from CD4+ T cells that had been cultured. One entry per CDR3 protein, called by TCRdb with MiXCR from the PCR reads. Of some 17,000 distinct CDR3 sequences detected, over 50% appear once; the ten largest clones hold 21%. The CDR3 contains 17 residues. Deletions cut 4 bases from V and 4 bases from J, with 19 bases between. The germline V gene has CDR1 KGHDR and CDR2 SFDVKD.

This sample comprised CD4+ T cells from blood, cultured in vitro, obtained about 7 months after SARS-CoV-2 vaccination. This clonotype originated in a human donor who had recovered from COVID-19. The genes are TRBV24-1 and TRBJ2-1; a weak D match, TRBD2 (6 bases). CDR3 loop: CATSDSWGSGTYNEQFF. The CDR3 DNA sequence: TGTGCCACCAGTGACTCCTGGGGTAGCGGCACATACAATGAGCAGTTCTTC.